These 15 T cell receptor beta chains came from one sample sequenced in a study of blood T cell repertoires in COVID-19. Measured with immunoSEQ multiplex PCR; TCRdb has only the in-frame clones, and not every one. This table has about 95,000 clones, 80% to 90% appearing once. Material: peripheral blood. The receptors come from a human donor in a cohort sampled during active COVID-19.

The chain employs TRBV5-1 and TRBJ2-7; TRBD1 might be the D (5 bases). The CDR3 runs to 15 residues. Trimming cost V 0 bases and J 5 bases, with 15 bases left between them. The germline gives CDR1 SGHRS, CDR2 YFSETQ. The CDR3 is CASSLEGFNRNEQYF. The CDR3 DNA is TGCGCCAGCAGCTTGGAGGGGTTCAATCGGAACGAGCAGTACTTC.

This chain connects TRBV2 to TRBJ1-4, with D tentatively TRBD1 (5 bases). Germline V gives CDR1 SNHLY, CDR2 FYNNEI. Trimming pared 9 bases from V and 1 base from J, leaving 12 bases between. This CDR3 is built from 14 residues. The CDR3 here is CASASGVTNEKLFF. The CDR3 nucleotides are TGTGCCAGTGCGTCGGGGGTAACTAATGAAAAACTGTTTTTT.

The V and J genes are TRBV5-1 and TRBJ2-5, with TRBD1 identical over 9 bases. V lost 7 bases, J lost 4 bases, and 11 bases stayed unmatched. The germline CDR1 and CDR2 sequences are SGHRS and YFSETQ. The CDR3 extends over 15 amino acids. CDR3 DNA sequence: TGCGCCAGCCGGGTATCGACAGGGGGGCTAGAGACCCAGTACTTC. It yields the protein CASRVSTGGLETQYF.

The chain recombines TRBV7-2 with TRBJ2-2; TRBD2 might be the D (5 bases). The V gene lost 6 bases and the J gene lost 0 bases, with 17 bases spanning the gap. Germline-derived CDR1 and CDR2 are SGHTA and FQGNSA. CDR3 length: 17 amino acids. CDR3 nucleotides: TGTGCCAGCAGGCCCTACGGGGTTTGGACGAACACCGGGGAGCTGTTTTTT. Translated: CASRPYGVWTNTGELFF.

The V call is TRBV7-9, the J call TRBJ2-7; maybe TRBD2 (6 bases). Germline CDR1 and CDR2: SEHNR and FQNEAQ (reference sequence). Trimming removed 6 bases at V and 1 base at J, with 16 bases between. This CDR3 is 15 amino acids long. This CDR3 is CASSPQGGASYEQYF. CDR3 nucleotides: TGTGCCAGCAGTCCACAAGGCGGGGCTTCCTACGAGCAGTACTTC. The complete variable domain, with remaining parts taken from reference TRBV7-9 and TRBJ2-7, reads DTGVSQNPRHKITKRGQNVTFRCDPISEHNRLYWYRQTLGQGPEFLTYFQNEAQLEKSRLLSDRFSAERPKGSFSTLEIQRTEQGDSAMYLCASSPQGGASYEQYFGPGTRLTVT.

The rearrangement joins TRBV9 to TRBJ2-2; D is uncertain. This CDR3 has 14 residues. Between the trimmed V and J ends, which lost 2 bases and 2 bases, there was a span of 7 bases. CDR1 SGDLS and CDR2 YYNGEE come from the germline V gene. This CDR3 reads CASSVLANTGELFF. CDR3 DNA sequence: TGTGCCAGCAGCGTTTTGGCCAACACCGGGGAGCTGTTTTTT. Full variable domain (rest looked up from reference TRBV9 and TRBJ2-2): DSGVTQTPKHLITATGQRVTLRCSPRSGDLSVYWYQQSLDQGLQFLIQYYNGEERAKGNILERFSAQQFPDLHSELNLSSLELGDSALYFCASSVLANTGELFFGEGSRLTVL.

This clone was seen only a few times. The chain is built from TRBV5-1 and TRBJ2-7; tentative D call: TRBD2 (6 bases). Trimming shortened V by 2 bases and J by 1 base, and 7 bases separated the two germline ends. This CDR3 has 13 amino acids. CDR1 and CDR2 (germline): SGHRS, YFSETQ. The CDR3 protein is CASSFGGSYEQYF. In DNA form, the CDR3 reads TGCGCCAGCAGCTTTGGGGGGTCCTACGAGCAGTACTTC.

This clone was seen only a few times. The chain recombines TRBV28 with TRBJ2-7; D is unclear. The CDR3 spans 11 residues. V was cut by 7 bases and J by 0 bases, with 4 bases left in between. Germline CDR1 reads MDHEN; CDR2 reads SYDVKM. CDR3 region: CASTGSYEQYF. The CDR3 DNA is TGTGCCAGCACAGGCTCCTACGAGCAGTACTTC.

Only one count was recorded for this clone. The rearrangement joins TRBV5-5 to TRBJ1-2, with 8 bases fitting TRBD1. V gave up 4 bases and J gave up 8 bases; unmatched junction bases: 4. Germline V gene sequence: CDR1 SGHKS, CDR2 YYEKEE (reference sequence). This CDR3 region has 12 residues. Here the CDR3 DNA reads TGTGCCAGCAGCCCTGGGACAGGAGGCTACACCTTC. As protein: CASSPGTGGYTF.

The CDR3 DNA sequence: TGCGCCAGCAGGGAACAGGGGGGGATGAACACTGAAGCTTTCTTT. This codes for CASREQGGMNTEAFF. The gene calls are TRBV4-3 and TRBJ1-1; TRBD1 agrees at 8 bases. The CDR3 consists of 15 residues. The J segment lost 0 bases and the V segment lost 6 bases, leaving 6 bases of the junction unmatched. CDR1 is LGHNA and CDR2 is YSLEER in the germline V gene.

The chain employs TRBV27 and TRBJ1-2, with TRBD1 matching 8 bases. CDR1 MNHEY and CDR2 SMNVEV come from the germline V gene (reference sequence). The ends lost 6 bases at V and 6 bases at J; junction bases unmatched: 6. The CDR3 sequence is 13 residues long. The CDR3 nucleotides read TGTGCCAGCAGACGGACAGGGTTCGATGGCTACACCTTC. It encodes CASRRTGFDGYTF.

CDR3 nucleotide sequence: TGTGCCAGCAGAACAGGGGGCGCTGAGACCCAGTACTTC. Protein sequence: CASRTGGAETQYF. J is TRBJ2-5 and V is TRBV11-2, with 9 nucleotides matching TRBD1. Unmatched junction bases numbered 4, after V lost 6 bases and J lost 5 bases. Germline CDR1 and CDR2: SGHAT and FQNNGV. CDR3 length: 13 amino acids.

The V gene is TRBV28, the J gene TRBJ2-3; 12 nucleotides match TRBD2. Per the germline V gene, CDR1 is MDHEN and CDR2 is SYDVKM. The CDR3 covers 18 residues. Trimming cost V 2 bases and J 2 bases; bases outside gene matches: 8. DNA of the CDR3: TGTGCCAGCAGTTTAGGGATCACTAGCGGGGGGACCACAGATACGCAGTATTTT. Residues: CASSLGITSGGTTDTQYF.

The genes are TRBV19 and TRBJ1-4, with a possible D match to TRBD1 (6 bases). The ends were cut back, 10 bases at V and 4 bases at J, with 13 bases in the middle. Germline lookup yields CDR1 LNHDA and CDR2 SQIVND (reference sequence). The CDR3 covers 13 residues. The CDR3 DNA reads as TGTGCCACCTCGGACAGACTTAATGAAAAACTGTTTTTT. This encodes CATSDRLNEKLFF. The full variable domain, in which reference TRBV19 and TRBJ1-4 provide the parts outside the CDR3, is DGGITQSPKYLFRKEGQNVTLSCEQNLNHDAMYWYRQDPGQGLRLIYYSQIVNDFQKGDIAEGYSVSREKKESFPLTVTSAQKNPTAFYLCATSDRLNEKLFFGSGTQLSVL.

The V and J genes are TRBV5-1 and TRBJ2-7, with 8 bases that match TRBD1. Germline V gene lookup returns CDR1 SGHRS and CDR2 YFSETQ. CDR3 length: 13 amino acids. The V gene end was trimmed by 7 bases and the J gene end by 5 bases; junction bases not matched to a gene: 8. CDR3 nucleotides: TGCGCCAGCGGAAAGGCAGGGGGCCACGAGCAGTACTTC. Protein product: CASGKAGGHEQYF.